These 20 T cell receptor beta chains came from one sample sequenced in a study of blood T cell repertoires in COVID-19. Sequenced by immunoSEQ multiplex PCR; TCRdb stores in-frame clones only, minus some. The data contain about 300,000 clones, around 88% of them seen just once; the ten biggest clones take up approximately 1.6%. Sequencing was done on a sample of peripheral blood. Receptors were obtained from a woman aged 25 to 39 with COVID-19, enrolled during active disease.

The rearrangement links TRBV3-1 (or the pseudogene TRBV3-2) to TRBJ2-5; a possible D gene is TRBD2 (7 bases). V gave up 3 bases and J gave up 5 bases, with 16 bases separating them. The CDR3 is 15 amino acids. Germline lookup yields CDR1 LGHDT and CDR2 YNNKEL (reference sequence). The CDR3 coding sequence is TGTGCCAGCAGCCACCCCTTGCGGGGGCGCGAGACCCAGTACTTC. It specifies CASSHPLRGRETQYF.

The rearrangement uses TRBV18 and TRBJ2-2; D unclear. CDR1 is KGHSH, CDR2 LQKENI, per germline. The CDR3 covers 13 residues. V lost 3 bases to trimming and J lost 9 bases, with 11 bases between them. The CDR3 nucleotides read TGTGCCAGCTCACCGACGGGTTTCCGGGAGCTGTTTTTT. Translating gives CASSPTGFRELFF.

This clone was picked up one time. The rearrangement joins TRBV5-5 to TRBJ1-3, with 9 bases that match TRBD1. Germline CDR1 is SGHKS and CDR2 is YYEKEE (reference sequence). Trimming at V came to 0 bases and at J to 6 bases, leaving 4 bases not matched to a gene. The length of the CDR3 is 15 residues. CDR3 region: CASSLAGQGTNTIYF. CDR3 sequence (DNA): TGTGCCAGCAGCTTGGCCGGACAGGGGACAAACACCATATATTTT.

This clone came up once. The rearrangement links TRBV7-2 to TRBJ1-5; D is possibly TRBD1 (5 bases). Per germline, CDR1 SGHTA and CDR2 FQGNSA. The ends were cut back, 2 bases at V and 6 bases at J, with 8 bases in the middle. The CDR3 is 13 residues long. This CDR3 reads CASSLPGRQPQHF. The DNA of the CDR3 is TGTGCCAGCAGCTTACCAGGGCGTCAGCCCCAGCATTTT.

V and J are TRBV27 and TRBJ1-6; the D gene is possibly TRBD1 (5 bases). This CDR3 region has 14 residues. Looked up from germline, CDR1 is MNHEY and CDR2 is SMNVEV (reference sequence). V shed 8 bases and J shed 8 bases, with 16 bases lying between them. This chain's CDR3 is CASGFGWGDSPLHF. The CDR3 coding sequence is TGTGCCAGCGGGTTTGGGTGGGGGGATTCACCCCTCCACTTT.

The rearrangement uses TRBV27 and TRBJ2-1; D possibly corresponds to TRBD1 (6 bases). The germline V gene encodes CDR1 MNHEY and CDR2 SMNVEV (reference sequence). The CDR3 runs to 13 residues. The V and J ends lost 2 bases and 8 bases respectively, with 10 bases between them. DNA for the CDR3: TGTGCCAGCAGTTTAGCAGGGGTTGATGAGCAGTTCTTC. Translating it yields CASSLAGVDEQFF.

This chain joins TRBV6-5 and TRBJ1-1; the D gene is possibly TRBD1 (6 bases). Trimming pared 6 bases from V and 0 bases from J, leaving 11 bases between. CDR1 MNHEY and CDR2 SVGAGI come from the germline V gene. CDR3 length: 14 amino acids. The CDR3 here is CASRQGNMNTEAFF. The DNA of the CDR3 is TGTGCCAGCAGGCAGGGGAACATGAACACTGAAGCTTTCTTT.

The rearrangement uses TRBV7-6 and TRBJ2-1, with no clear D. This CDR3 has 16 residues. Trimming removed 1 base at V and 0 bases at J, with 10 bases between. Per germline, CDR1 SGHVS and CDR2 FNYEAQ. CDR3 sequence: CASSLDYSYSYNEQFF. The CDR3 nucleotides read TGTGCCAGCAGCTTAGATTACTCCTACTCCTACAATGAGCAGTTCTTC.

The chain joins TRBV4-1 to TRBJ1-5; possible D gene TRBD1, 5 bases. CDR1 MGHRA and CDR2 YSYEKL come from the germline V gene. The CDR3 totals 13 residues. With 1 base removed from V and 6 bases from J, the gap between germline ends came to 7 bases. CDR3 residues: CASSQVGGQPQHF. In DNA, the CDR3 is TGCGCCAGCAGCCAAGTGGGGGGTCAGCCCCAGCATTTT.

DNA of the CDR3: TGTGCCAGTAGTGCCTTACTTATAACCTCTGGAAACACCATATATTTT. It translates to CASSALLITSGNTIYF. The J gene is TRBJ1-3, the V gene TRBV19; D call uncertain. Germline CDR1 reads LNHDA; CDR2 reads SQIVND (reference sequence). This CDR3 is built from 16 residues. The V gene lost 5 bases and the J gene lost 0 bases, with 14 bases spanning the gap.

The chain carries TRBV7-6 and TRBJ1-1; tentatively, D is TRBD1 (5 bases). The CDR3 sequence is 14 residues long. V lost 2 bases to trimming and J lost 2 bases, with 9 bases between them. CDR1 is SGHVS, CDR2 FNYEAQ, per germline. The CDR3 protein is CASSLQTVNTEAFF. The CDR3 coding sequence is TGTGCCAGCAGCTTACAGACAGTTAACACTGAAGCTTTCTTT.

V is TRBV7-8 and J is TRBJ1-5, with D unresolved. The germline V gene has CDR1 SGHVS and CDR2 FQNEAQ. CDR3 length: 16 residues. V was cut by 5 bases and J by 0 bases, with 14 bases left in between. The CDR3 DNA reads TGTGCCAGCAGCGACTCGGCGCCGGTTAGCAATCAGCCCCAGCATTTT. Its protein is CASSDSAPVSNQPQHF.

This chain joins TRBV15 and TRBJ1-5, with no clear D. Germline V gene sequence: CDR1 LNHNV, CDR2 YYDKDF (reference sequence). The CDR3 length is 16 residues. V was clipped by 5 bases and J by 3 bases, with 17 bases between them. The CDR3, as DNA: TGTGCCACCAGCCCTGTGGGCGGGAATCCCAATCAGCCCCAGCATTTT. The encoded protein is CATSPVGGNPNQPQHF.

The J gene is TRBJ1-5, the V gene TRBV18; D is uncertain. The CDR3 is 15 amino acids. Looked up from germline, CDR1 is KGHSH and CDR2 is LQKENI. V lost 5 bases, J lost 2 bases, and 13 bases lay in between. Here the CDR3 reads CASSNGVQGNQPQHF. For the CDR3, the DNA is TGTGCCAGCTCAAACGGGGTTCAGGGCAATCAGCCCCAGCATTTT.

This sequence joins TRBV28 and TRBJ1-1, with 7 bases aligning to TRBD1. The CDR3 consists of 21 residues. J gave up 0 bases and V 1 base, and 20 bases lay outside the gene matches. The germline gives CDR1 MDHEN, CDR2 SYDVKM. The CDR3 here is CASSLSRGWQFASVMNTEAFF. CDR3 bases: TGTGCCAGCAGTTTATCCAGGGGGTGGCAATTCGCCAGTGTCATGAACACTGAAGCTTTCTTT.

This clone was picked up one time. The chain recombines TRBV3-1 (or the pseudogene TRBV3-2) with TRBJ1-6, with a possible D match to TRBD1 (6 bases). The ends were cut back, 1 base at V and 9 bases at J, with 13 bases in the middle. The CDR3 has 15 amino acids. Germline V gene lookup returns CDR1 LGHDT and CDR2 YNNKEL (reference sequence). CDR3 nucleotides: TGTGCCAGCAGCCAAGTAGGGCAGGGGACTTCACCCCTCCACTTT. Protein: CASSQVGQGTSPLHF.

This chain links TRBV7-2 with TRBJ1-4; 8 bases agree with TRBD1. Per the germline V gene, CDR1 is SGHTA and CDR2 is FQGNSA. The junction had 7 bases not matched to a gene; V was cut back by 5 bases and J by 11 bases. The CDR3 loop spans 13 amino acids. The CDR3 DNA sequence: TGTGCCAGCAGCAATGGACAGGGCGGGAAACTGTTTTTT. This translates into CASSNGQGGKLFF. The full variable domain, completed using reference TRBV7-2 and TRBJ1-4, is GAGVSQSPSNKVTEKGKDVELRCDPISGHTALYWYRQSLGQGLEFLIYFQGNSAPDKSGLPSDRFSAERTGGSVSTLTIQRTQQEDSAVYLCASSNGQGGKLFFGSGTQLSVL.

V is TRBV7-9 and J is TRBJ1-1, with D uncertain. Germline V gene sequence: CDR1 SEHNR, CDR2 FQNEAQ (reference sequence). V shed 2 bases and J shed 0 bases, with 10 bases lying between them. CDR3 length: 15 amino acids. CDR3 residues: CASSLQELLNTEAFF. CDR3 DNA sequence: TGTGCCAGCAGCTTACAAGAACTCCTGAACACTGAAGCTTTCTTT.

The chain couples TRBV28 to TRBJ1-1; 7 bases are a match to TRBD1. The CDR3 totals 14 residues. The trim removed 9 bases at V and 4 bases at J, leaving 11 bases unmatched. Germline V gene data show CDR1 as MDHEN and CDR2 as SYDVKM. CDR3 sequence: CASFAGQAVTEAFF. CDR3 nucleotide sequence: TGTGCCAGTTTCGCAGGACAGGCCGTCACTGAAGCTTTCTTT.

The chain carries TRBV18 and TRBJ2-6; 7 bases map to TRBD1. The V and J ends lost 3 bases and 2 bases, in that order; junction bases with no gene match: 1. The CDR3 has 15 amino acids. The V gene's germline CDR1 is KGHSH and CDR2 LQKENI. CDR3 DNA: TGTGCCAGCTCACCCGACAGGGCTGGGGCCAACGTCCTGACTTTC. Its translation is CASSPDRAGANVLTF.